The source of this T cell receptor beta chain is a study of CD8 T cells in Susac syndrome. RNA totalling about 0.5 to 1 ug underwent reverse transcription with random hexamers. The amplification used immunoSEQ multiplex PCR on TCR beta CDR3; it spanned 54 Vbeta and 13 Jbeta. TCRdb independently ran MiXCR on the immunoSEQ multiplex PCR reads; one entry per CDR3 protein. Found here are roughly 100,000 distinct CDR3 sequences, roughly 95% of them singletons; the top ten hold around 0.41%. Trimming shortened V by 7 bases and J by 10 bases, and 11 bases separated the two germline ends. Germline V CDR1 and CDR2: SGHDN, FVKESK. The CDR3 totals 12 residues.

The sequenced material came from CD8+ T cells from PBMCs. This receptor was identified in a human donor with Susac syndrome. The genes are TRBV14 and TRBJ1-6; D remains unclear. CDR3 loop: CASNGYGSPLHF. CDR3 sequence (DNA): TGTGCCAGCAATGGATACGGGTCACCCCTCCACTTT.